Below, 31 T cell receptor beta chains from the same sample are listed, as sequenced in a study of CD8+ T cells in alopecia areata. The treatment is: oral pan-JAK inhibitor, 5-10 mg twice daily. Extracted RNA was reverse transcribed, and the resulting cDNA served as sequencing template. Method: immunoSEQ multiplex PCR; TCRdb's copy keeps in-frame clones and lacks some. The table has approximately 110,000 clones, 56% seen once; the top ten hold about 3.3%. The sequencing used CD4+ T cells sorted from blood, collected at week 24, from a patient treated with tofacitinib. The receptors shown here come from a human donor with alopecia areata.

The chain couples TRBV5-1 to TRBJ1-2, with TRBD1 matching 7 bases. The CDR3 is 15 amino acids. Per germline, CDR1 SGHRS and CDR2 YFSETQ. V shed 4 bases and J 8 bases; nucleotides not matched to a gene: 14. Here the CDR3 reads CASSPSATGKYGYTF. In DNA form, the CDR3 reads TGCGCCAGCAGCCCCTCCGCGACAGGGAAGTACGGCTACACCTTC.

This clone was detected a few times. The chain employs TRBV7-2 and TRBJ2-4; 8 nucleotides match TRBD2. This CDR3 comprises 17 residues. The trim removed 5 bases at V and 0 bases at J, leaving 9 bases unmatched. In germline, CDR1 is SGHTA, CDR2 FQGNSA. CDR3 nucleotide sequence: TGTGCCAGCAGCCGTCATACTAGCGGCTTAGCCAAAAACATTCAGTACTTC. Translated, it gives CASSRHTSGLAKNIQYF.

This clone was picked up a small number of times. The chain carries TRBV29-1 and TRBJ2-5; the D call may be TRBD1 or TRBD2 (5 bases each). The CDR3 sequence is 13 residues long. Germline CDR1 and CDR2: SQVTM and ANQGSEA. V was pared by 6 bases and J by 4 bases, with 15 bases between. The CDR3 is CSVDFRDRETQYF. DNA for the CDR3: TGCAGCGTGGACTTCAGGGATCGAGAGACCCAGTACTTC.

This CDR3 is CSVVGQDHNSPLHF. CDR3 nucleotide sequence: TGCAGCGTTGTTGGGCAGGACCATAATTCACCCCTCCACTTT. The V call is TRBV29-1, the J call TRBJ1-6; no reliable D call. The CDR3 is made up of 14 amino acids. V lost 4 bases and J lost 5, with 12 bases in between. Germline lookup yields CDR1 SQVTM and CDR2 ANQGSEA.

This clone was picked up a small number of times. V and J are TRBV11-2 and TRBJ1-5; perhaps TRBD1 as D (6 bases). Germline CDR1 is SGHAT and CDR2 is FQNNGV. The CDR3 has 13 amino acids. V dropped 5 bases and J dropped 4 bases, with 9 bases sitting between them. The CDR3 DNA reads TGTGCCAGCAGCCCAGGGGAGAATCAGCCCCAGCATTTT. This translates into CASSPGENQPQHF.

The J gene is TRBJ2-1, the V gene TRBV29-1; 7 bases agree with TRBD1. The germline CDR1 and CDR2 sequences are SQVTM and ANQGSEA. Trimming at V came to 4 bases and at J to 1 base, leaving 22 bases not matched to a gene. This CDR3 is 20 amino acids long. CDR3 loop: CSVVFLIYRDSDLSYNEQFF. For the CDR3, the DNA is TGCAGCGTTGTATTTCTAATCTACCGGGACAGCGACCTTTCCTACAATGAGCAGTTCTTC.

The chain employs TRBV10-3 and TRBJ2-1, with D tentatively TRBD1 or TRBD2 (5 bases each). Trimming left V 4 bases short and J 2 bases short, with 12 bases between. The CDR3 length is 15 residues. Germline CDR1 reads ENHRY; CDR2 reads SYGVKD. For the CDR3, the DNA is TGTGCCATCAGTGGGGAGCAGGGAGCCTACAATGAGCAGTTCTTC. This sequence encodes CAISGEQGAYNEQFF.

This sequence joins TRBV5-1 and TRBJ2-5, with D perhaps TRBD1 or TRBD2 (5 bases each). V shed 2 bases and J shed 5 bases, with 13 bases lying between them. The length of the CDR3 is 14 residues. Looked up from germline, CDR1 is SGHRS and CDR2 is YFSETQ. The CDR3 is CASSFAQGGETQYF. Here the CDR3 DNA reads TGCGCCAGCAGCTTCGCGCAGGGCGGGGAGACCCAGTACTTC.

This chain connects TRBV14 to TRBJ2-5; D gene unclear. The J call may be in error: the DNA end matches TRBJ2-7 better. The CDR3 sequence is 15 residues long. Germline V gene sequence: CDR1 SGHDN, CDR2 FVKESK. The CDR3 DNA reads TGTGCCAGCAGCCAAATTGCCACGAATTCCTACGAGCAGTACTTC. Amino acids: CASSQIATNSYEQYF.

This chain links TRBV7-9 with TRBJ1-4; no clear D gene. This CDR3 is 13 amino acids long. Per germline, CDR1 SEHNR and CDR2 FQNEAQ (reference sequence). Trimming left V 4 bases short and J 8 bases short, with 11 bases between. The CDR3 here is CASSSRNGEKLFF. The CDR3 DNA sequence: TGTGCCAGCAGCTCCAGAAACGGAGAAAAACTGTTTTTT.

The chain is built from TRBV5-1 and TRBJ2-3; D unclear. CDR1 and CDR2 (germline): SGHRS, YFSETQ. V gave up 4 bases and J gave up 6 bases, with 15 bases separating them. This CDR3 contains 14 residues. The DNA for the CDR3 is TGCGCCAGCAGCCAAGACCAGGCTCCGGATACGCAGTATTTT. Translation: CASSQDQAPDTQYF. The variable domain in full, completed from reference TRBV5-1 and TRBJ2-3, reads KAGVTQTPRYLIKTRGQQVTLSCSPISGHRSVSWYQQTPGQGLQFLFEYFSETQRNKGNFPGRFSGRQFSNSRSEMNVSTLELGDSALYLCASSQDQAPDTQYFGPGTRLTVL.

CDR3 nucleotide sequence: TGTGCCAGCAGTGAACTCCGGGGCGCGTACTATGGCTACACCTTC. This gives the protein CASSELRGAYYGYTF. The chain combines TRBV2 with TRBJ1-2; weak D call: TRBD1 (5 bases). V was cut by 2 bases and J by 3 bases, with 13 bases left in between. Germline CDR1 reads SNHLY; CDR2 reads FYNNEI. CDR3 length equals 15 residues.

V is TRBV6-5 and J is TRBJ1-2; a weak D match, TRBD1 (5 bases). Germline CDR1 and CDR2: MNHEY and SVGAGI. Trimming removed 6 bases at V and 9 bases at J, with 17 bases between. The CDR3 covers 13 residues. CDR3 region: CASRTAPTESYTF. In DNA, the CDR3 is TGTGCCAGCAGGACCGCCCCGACAGAGAGCTACACCTTC.

This clone was seen more than once but under ten times. The chain recombines TRBV4-3 with TRBJ1-6; unclear D gene. CDR1 is LGHNA, CDR2 YSLEER, per germline. The CDR3 contains 14 residues. Trimming left V 3 bases short and J 7 bases short, with 10 bases between. The CDR3 sequence is CASSQGLGNSPLHF. The CDR3 bases are TGCGCCAGCAGCCAGGGCCTGGGGAATTCACCCCTCCACTTT.

This chain connects TRBV4-3 to TRBJ2-1; D tentatively reads TRBD1 or TRBD2 (5 bases each). In germline, CDR1 is LGHNA, CDR2 YSLEER. The CDR3 length is 14 residues. Trimming removed 3 bases from V and 7 bases from J, with 13 bases in between. In DNA form, the CDR3 reads TGCGCCAGCAGCCATTCGGGGCGTAGGAATGAGCAGTTCTTC. Its protein product is CASSHSGRRNEQFF.

The chain carries TRBV29-1 and TRBJ1-4, with 8 bases that match TRBD1. The CDR3 sequence is 15 residues long. Germline-derived CDR1 and CDR2 are SQVTM and ANQGSEA. Trimming removed 4 bases from V and 8 bases from J; junction bases left unmatched: 12. CDR3 coding DNA: TGCAGCGTTGGGACAGGGTTTAGTCGAAGCGAAAAACTGTTTTTT. Translation gives CSVGTGFSRSEKLFF.

This clone was counted a few times. This chain joins TRBV5-1 and TRBJ2-5, with D perhaps matching TRBD1 (6 bases). The CDR3 covers 15 residues. Trimming took off 2 bases at V and 5 bases at J, with 16 bases between the two ends. Per germline, CDR1 SGHRS and CDR2 YFSETQ. The DNA of the CDR3 is TGCGCCAGCAGCTTAGGAGCGACAGGTCAGGAGACCCAGTACTTC. It yields the protein CASSLGATGQETQYF. Using reference TRBV5-1 and TRBJ2-5 for the parts outside the CDR3, the full variable domain is KAGVTQTPRYLIKTRGQQVTLSCSPISGHRSVSWYQQTPGQGLQFLFEYFSETQRNKGNFPGRFSGRQFSNSRSEMNVSTLELGDSALYLCASSLGATGQETQYFGPGTRLLVL.

This chain links TRBV29-1 with TRBJ1-5; D might be TRBD1 (6 bases). Between the trimmed V and J ends, which lost 5 bases and 7 bases, there was a span of 15 bases. In germline, CDR1 is SQVTM, CDR2 ANQGSEA. CDR3 length equals 13 residues. The CDR3 here is CSVTTGGGQPQHF. CDR3 nucleotides: TGCAGCGTTACAACGGGGGGCGGACAGCCCCAGCATTTT.

The chain employs TRBV7-9 and TRBJ1-1; D remains unclear. Trimming took off 0 bases at V and 1 base at J, with 6 bases between the two ends. Germline V lookup: CDR1 SEHNR, CDR2 FQNEAQ (reference sequence). This CDR3 region has 14 residues. CDR3 DNA sequence: TGTGCCAGCAGCTTAGCTTCGGGGAACACTGAAGCTTTCTTT. This sequence encodes CASSLASGNTEAFF.

The chain employs TRBV30 and TRBJ1-5; D possibly corresponds to TRBD1 (5 bases). The length of the CDR3 is 13 residues. Germline V gene sequence: CDR1 GTSNPN, CDR2 SVGIG (reference sequence). Trimming stripped 6 bases from V and 5 bases from J, with 14 bases between. As DNA, the CDR3 is TGTGCCTGTTCCCGGCAGGGAGATCAGCCCCAGCATTTT. Translation: CACSRQGDQPQHF.

V gene TRBV10-3 combines with J gene TRBJ1-2; 10 bases line up with TRBD1. The CDR3 loop spans 14 amino acids. From germline, CDR1 is ENHRY and CDR2 SYGVKD. Trimming took 11 bases from V and 4 from J; bases not matched to a gene: 10. The CDR3 loop is CACGGQGSFYGYTF. In DNA form, the CDR3 reads TGTGCCTGCGGGGGACAGGGGAGTTTCTATGGCTACACCTTC.

This chain links TRBV14 with TRBJ2-5; 7 bases are shared with TRBD2. Trimming at V came to 4 bases and at J to 4 bases, leaving 3 bases not matched to a gene. CDR3 length: 13 amino acids. Germline CDR1 is SGHDN and CDR2 is FVKESK. The DNA for the CDR3 is TGTGCCAGCAGCCGGGGGGGAACAGAGACCCAGTACTTC. Protein: CASSRGGTETQYF.

This chain joins TRBV5-4 and TRBJ2-7; TRBD2 might be the D (5 bases). This CDR3 is built from 13 residues. Germline V gene data show CDR1 as SGHNT and CDR2 as YYREEE (reference sequence). V was cut by 0 bases and J by 4 bases, with 8 bases left in between. The CDR3 sequence is CASSLGRAYEQYF. CDR3 DNA sequence: TGTGCCAGCAGCTTGGGGCGGGCGTACGAGCAGTACTTC.

This clone came up a few times. Distinct nucleotide sequences in the sample also encode this CDR3. The V call is TRBV29-1, the J call TRBJ1-1; D not resolved. The germline V gene has CDR1 SQVTM and CDR2 ANQGSEA. Trimming took off 4 bases at V and 0 bases at J, with 6 bases between the two ends. The CDR3 is 12 residues long. The CDR3 loop reads CSVGQMNTEAFF. The CDR3 DNA reads as TGCAGCGTTGGGCAGATGAACACTGAAGCTTTCTTT.

The chain carries TRBV2 and TRBJ2-4; 10 nucleotides agree with TRBD2. J gave up 5 bases and V 6 bases, and 7 bases lay outside the gene matches. The germline V gene has CDR1 SNHLY and CDR2 FYNNEI. The CDR3 is 15 residues long. The CDR3 region has the DNA TGTGCCAGCAGCCTTAGCGGGGGGAACGAAAACATTCAGTACTTC. Protein: CASSLSGGNENIQYF.

V is TRBV5-4 and J is TRBJ1-2; D call uncertain. Trimming shortened V by 3 bases and J by 5 bases, and 14 bases separated the two germline ends. The CDR3 consists of 14 residues. Germline-derived CDR1 and CDR2 are SGHNT and YYREEE (reference sequence). The CDR3: CASSSGPSEYGYTF. DNA for the CDR3: TGTGCCAGCAGCTCAGGCCCTTCTGAATATGGCTACACCTTC.

This chain joins TRBV5-6 and TRBJ1-4; D possibly corresponds to TRBD1 (6 bases). V was cut by 1 base and J by 10 bases, with 17 bases left in between. Germline-derived CDR1 and CDR2 are SGHDT and YYEEEE. The CDR3 spans 15 residues. Here the CDR3 reads CASSLKHQGIGKLFF. The CDR3 nucleotides are TGTGCCAGCAGCTTGAAGCACCAGGGGATAGGAAAACTGTTTTTT. The whole variable domain, filled in from reference TRBV5-6 and TRBJ1-4, reads DAGVTQSPTHLIKTRGQQVTLRCSPKSGHDTVSWYQQALGQGPQFIFQYYEEEERQRGNFPDRFSGHQFPNYSSELNVNALLLGDSALYLCASSLKHQGIGKLFFGSGTQLSVL.

The chain carries TRBV9 and TRBJ2-1, with TRBD1 as a possible D gene (6 bases). V lost 1 base and J lost 6, with 11 bases in between. Per germline, CDR1 SGDLS and CDR2 YYNGEE. CDR3 size: 14 residues. The CDR3: CASSVFRGGNEQFF. The CDR3 DNA is TGTGCCAGCAGCGTATTCAGGGGCGGCAATGAGCAGTTCTTC.

The sample holds a few counts of this clone. The chain recombines TRBV2 with TRBJ2-3; TRBD2 agrees at 7 bases. The length of the CDR3 is 16 residues. The trim removed 2 bases at V and 4 bases at J, leaving 9 bases unmatched. Germline CDR1 and CDR2: SNHLY and FYNNEI. This CDR3 is CASSERTSVGADTQYF. CDR3 sequence (DNA): TGTGCCAGCAGTGAACGAACTAGCGTTGGCGCAGATACGCAGTATTTT.

This clone was observed a few times. The rearrangement links TRBV5-1 to TRBJ2-1, with no clear D. The V end was cut by 4 bases, the J end by 8 bases, with 13 bases between. CDR1 SGHRS and CDR2 YFSETQ come from the germline V gene. The CDR3 covers 13 residues. CDR3: CASSPDVTYEQFF. The DNA for the CDR3 is TGCGCCAGCAGCCCGGACGTCACCTATGAGCAGTTCTTC.

V gene TRBV7-9 combines with J gene TRBJ1-5; a weak D match, TRBD1 (5 bases). The germline V gene encodes CDR1 SEHNR and CDR2 FQNEAQ (reference sequence). The germline V and J ends were trimmed by 3 bases and 3 bases, with 9 bases remaining between them. The CDR3 consists of 14 residues. CDR3 nucleotide sequence: TGTGCCAGCAGCTTCGGGGCAGACAATCAGCCCCAGCATTTT. Amino acids: CASSFGADNQPQHF.